The 30 T cell receptor beta chains below all came from one sample that was sequenced in a study of CD8 T cells in ankylosing spondylitis. Study observations and caveats: Ankylosing spondylitis blood seemed to carry a telltale TCR beta motif made of eight highly homologous variants.

MiXCR, applied by TCRdb to the 5' RACE reads, yields one record per CDR3 protein. There are about 840,000 distinct CDR3 sequences in the sample; 12% occur only once, and about 0.5% lies in the top ten. Antigens of these TCRs are unknown. The sequencing sample was made of blood, either unsorted or a sorted T cell fraction (not recorded which). The receptors here all came from a male donor with ankylosing spondylitis.

This clonotype was detected a few times. V is TRBV20-1 and J is TRBJ2-7; 8 bases line up with TRBD2. The junction had 5 bases not matched to a gene; V was cut back by 4 bases and J by 0 bases. This CDR3 contains 14 residues. Germline V gene lookup returns CDR1 DFQATT and CDR2 SNEGSKA (reference sequence). The CDR3 nucleotides are TGCAGTGCTATCCGGAGCGGGGGCTCCTACGAGCAGTACTTC. It yields the protein CSAIRSGGSYEQYF.

The chain is built from TRBV20-1 and TRBJ1-5; D gene uncertain. This CDR3 is 14 amino acids long. Trimming removed 3 bases from V and 3 bases from J, with 12 bases in between. Germline V gene lookup returns CDR1 DFQATT and CDR2 SNEGSKA (reference sequence). The CDR3: CSASAGMYNQPQHF. CDR3 in DNA: TGCAGTGCTAGCGCGGGGATGTACAATCAGCCCCAGCATTTT.

There are a few counts of this clonotype. The CDR3 DNA sequence: TGTGCCATCAGCTCAGCGGGACAAGAGACCCAGTACTTC. Its protein product is CAISSAGQETQYF. V and J are TRBV10-3 and TRBJ2-5; 7 bases are a match to TRBD2. Trimming removed 6 bases from V and 2 bases from J; junction bases left unmatched: 3. Germline CDR1 ENHRY, CDR2 SYGVKD. This CDR3 contains 13 residues.

This clonotype came up a few times. V and J are TRBV20-1 and TRBJ2-7, with 9 bases aligning to TRBD1. The CDR3 runs 18 residues. With V trimmed by 1 base and J by 0 bases, 13 bases remained unmatched. From germline, CDR1 is DFQATT and CDR2 SNEGSKA (reference sequence). CDR3 sequence reads: CSARGGGQGPLSSYEQYF. The CDR3 DNA is TGCAGTGCTAGAGGTGGGGGACAGGGTCCTCTCAGCTCCTACGAGCAGTACTTC.

This clonotype was seen more than once but under ten times. V gene TRBV11-1 combines with J gene TRBJ2-7; 8 bases line up with TRBD2. The CDR3 has 18 amino acids. The ends lost 5 bases at V and 7 bases at J; junction bases unmatched: 22. Germline values: CDR1 SGHAT, CDR2 FQDESV (reference sequence). The CDR3 sequence: CASSPRLVLAGIFGEQYF. CDR3 in DNA: TGTGCCAGCAGCCCCCGGCTGGTATTAGCGGGAATCTTCGGGGAGCAGTACTTC.

The chain combines TRBV6-5 with TRBJ2-7, with D unclear. In germline, CDR1 is MNHEY, CDR2 SVGAGI. CDR3 length: 15 amino acids. Trimming removed 0 bases at V and 2 bases at J, with 11 bases between. The CDR3 sequence: CASSYSTLYPYEQYF. The DNA of the CDR3 is TGTGCCAGCAGTTACTCGACTCTGTACCCCTACGAGCAGTACTTC.

The sample holds one count of this clonotype. The chain links TRBV20-1 to TRBJ2-3; 9 bases map to TRBD2. The J segment lost 5 bases and the V segment lost 6 bases, leaving 6 bases of the junction unmatched. CDR1 is DFQATT and CDR2 is SNEGSKA in the germline V gene (reference sequence). The length of the CDR3 is 13 residues. Here the CDR3 reads CSAEGGRGDTQYF. The CDR3 coding sequence is TGCAGTGCCGAGGGCGGGAGGGGAGATACGCAGTATTTT.

This clonotype was observed a few times. The genes are TRBV7-6 and TRBJ2-7; no clear D. Germline V gene lookup returns CDR1 SGHVS and CDR2 FNYEAQ. This CDR3 has 15 amino acids. V was trimmed by 0 bases and J by 3 bases, leaving 12 bases between them. In DNA form, the CDR3 reads TGTGCCAGCAGCTTAGCAGCTTCCGCGATCTACGAGCAGTACTTC. Translated: CASSLAASAIYEQYF.

In its sample, this clonotype was seen a few times. This sequence joins TRBV20-1 and TRBJ2-5; D may be TRBD2 (6 bases). V was cut by 4 bases and J by 4 bases, with 13 bases left in between. The CDR3 has 13 residues. Germline loops: CDR1 DFQATT, CDR2 SNEGSKA (reference sequence). CDR3 sequence: CSATPSRGETQYF. The CDR3 bases are TGCAGTGCTACCCCCTCGCGGGGAGAGACCCAGTACTTC.

CDR3 nucleotide sequence: TGTGCCAGCAGCTTAGTAGGACAGGTGGAGACCCAGTACTTC. It yields the protein CASSLVGQVETQYF. V usage is TRBV7-2 and J usage is TRBJ2-5, with 7 bases aligning to TRBD1. The CDR3 has 14 amino acids. Germline CDR1 is SGHTA and CDR2 is FQGNSA. V dropped 1 base and J dropped 5; count of bases not matched to a gene: 4.

There are many counts of this clonotype. The chain links TRBV6-5 to TRBJ2-2; D remains ambiguous. Trimming cost V 2 bases and J 0 bases, with 7 bases left between them. The CDR3 covers 15 residues. Germline lookup yields CDR1 MNHEY and CDR2 SVGAGI. Written as DNA, the CDR3 is TGTGCCAGCAGTTACCGGACCGCGAACACCGGGGAGCTGTTTTTT. Translation gives CASSYRTANTGELFF.

This clonotype was detected many times. The rearrangement links TRBV12-3 or TRBV12-4 to TRBJ2-2; D unclear. Trimming cost V 2 bases and J 4 bases, with 14 bases left between them. CDR3 length equals 16 residues. DNA for the CDR3: TGTGCCAGCAGTTTATCGGCGCCCCCCACCACCGGGGAGCTGTTTTTT. Amino acids: CASSLSAPPTTGELFF.

This clonotype was observed many times. The chain has TRBV20-1 and TRBJ2-1, with a possible D match to TRBD2 (7 bases). The ends were cut back, 6 bases at V and 10 bases at J, with 22 bases in the middle. Germline V gene lookup returns CDR1 DFQATT and CDR2 SNEGSKA (reference sequence). The CDR3 covers 14 residues. CDR3 loop: CSAPNYRGTKEQFF. DNA for the CDR3: TGCAGTGCCCCAAATTATAGGGGGACTAAGGAGCAGTTCTTC.

For the CDR3, the DNA is TGTGCCAGCAGGGTCGCAGGGGCTGGTGGAAACACCATATATTTT. Amino acids: CASRVAGAGGNTIYF. The chain combines TRBV5-6 with TRBJ1-3; tentative D call: TRBD1 (6 bases). The germline V gene has CDR1 SGHDT and CDR2 YYEEEE. Deletions cut 5 bases from V and 3 bases from J, with 15 bases between. The CDR3 totals 15 residues.

V gene TRBV15 combines with J gene TRBJ2-7; D ambiguous. CDR3 length equals 15 residues. The V gene's germline CDR1 is LNHNV and CDR2 YYDKDF (reference sequence). The V and J ends lost 6 bases and 4 bases respectively, with 19 bases between them. The CDR3 loop is CATRFLLGQSYEQYF. The CDR3, as DNA: TGTGCCACCAGGTTCCTCCTCGGTCAGTCATACGAGCAGTACTTC.

V gene TRBV7-3 combines with J gene TRBJ2-2; D is perhaps TRBD1 (7 bases). Trimming stripped 1 base from V and 2 bases from J, with 11 bases between. Germline CDR1 is SGHTA and CDR2 is FQGTGA. This CDR3 has 16 residues. The CDR3 nucleotides read TGTGCCAGCAGCTTAAGTGGAGGGGGCAACACCGGGGAGCTGTTTTTT. Translating it yields CASSLSGGGNTGELFF.

V gene TRBV20-1 combines with J gene TRBJ2-1; 10 nucleotides align to TRBD2. The V segment lost 3 bases and the J segment 6 bases; nucleotides outside the gene matches: 8. CDR1 is DFQATT and CDR2 is SNEGSKA in the germline V gene (reference sequence). This CDR3 region has 15 residues. The CDR3 reads CSASRSSGRANEQFF. CDR3 nucleotides: TGCAGTGCTAGCAGATCTAGCGGGAGAGCCAATGAGCAGTTCTTC.

This sequence joins TRBV4-3 and TRBJ2-7; TRBD1 matches 9 bases. The germline V gene has CDR1 LGHNA and CDR2 YSLEER. The CDR3 is 15 residues long. Trimming took 4 bases from V and 4 from J; bases not matched to a gene: 8. The CDR3 spells CASSPRTGVGYEQYF. The CDR3 DNA follows: TGCGCCAGCAGCCCCCGGACAGGGGTGGGGTACGAGCAGTACTTC.

This clonotype turned up a few times. The chain is built from TRBV5-6 and TRBJ1-5; perhaps TRBD1 as D (6 bases). V lost 2 bases, J lost 3 bases, and 9 bases lay in between. The CDR3 length is 14 residues. Germline V CDR1 and CDR2: SGHDT, YYEEEE. This chain's CDR3 is CASSFWDINQPQHF. CDR3 nucleotide sequence: TGTGCCAGCAGCTTCTGGGACATCAATCAGCCCCAGCATTTT.

The chain employs TRBV5-6 and TRBJ1-5, with D hard to call. The CDR3 has 14 residues. The germline V and J ends were trimmed by 1 base and 2 bases, with 7 bases remaining between them. Germline V CDR1 and CDR2: SGHDT, YYEEEE. DNA of the CDR3: TGTGCCAGCAGCTTGTTTCAGGGCAATCAGCCCCAGCATTTT. It yields the protein CASSLFQGNQPQHF.

The rearrangement joins TRBV18 to TRBJ2-5, with D perhaps matching TRBD2 (7 bases). Trimming cost V 4 bases and J 4 bases, with 13 bases left between them. CDR1 is KGHSH and CDR2 is LQKENI in the germline V gene. CDR3 length equals 14 residues. The CDR3 reads CASSLGGTRETQYF. Written as DNA, the CDR3 is TGTGCCAGCTCACTGGGAGGGACAAGAGAGACCCAGTACTTC.

In its sample, this clonotype was seen many times. The chain carries TRBV20-1 and TRBJ1-1, with D maybe TRBD1 (6 bases). V was pared by 5 bases and J by 0 bases, with 19 bases between. The CDR3 covers 16 residues. Germline CDR1 is DFQATT and CDR2 is SNEGSKA (reference sequence). CDR3 sequence reads: CSAFSLGGRVNTEAFF. In DNA, the CDR3 is TGCAGTGCTTTTTCCTTGGGGGGCCGCGTGAACACTGAAGCTTTCTTT.

This chain joins TRBV6-2 or TRBV6-3 and TRBJ2-7; 14 bases map to TRBD2. Trimming at V came to 6 bases and at J to 3 bases, leaving 7 bases not matched to a gene. The germline V gene encodes CDR1 MNHEY and CDR2 SVGEGT. The CDR3 loop spans 16 amino acids. Here the CDR3 reads CASSQGLAGAGYEQYF. DNA of the CDR3: TGTGCCAGCAGCCAGGGACTAGCGGGAGCGGGCTACGAGCAGTACTTC.

On this clonotype: This likely comes from a read error, as the CDR3 has no conserved phenylalanine or tryptophan at its end. The chain uses TRBV6-1 and TRBJ2-2; D not certain. The CDR3 contains 14 residues. The V end lost 6 bases, the J end lost 1 base, and 9 bases lay between the germline ends. The germline CDR1 and CDR2 sequences are MNHNS and SASEGT. The DNA for the CDR3 is TGTGCCAGCAGACGCAATATGAACACCGGGGAGCTGTTTTCT. Amino acids: CASRRNMNTGELFS.

This chain links TRBV20-1 with TRBJ2-1; possibly TRBD1 for D (6 bases). This CDR3 is built from 12 residues. The germline V gene has CDR1 DFQATT and CDR2 SNEGSKA (reference sequence). Trimming cost V 6 bases and J 8 bases, with 14 bases left between them. The CDR3 spells CSAFDRSDEQFF. Written as DNA, the CDR3 is TGCAGTGCCTTTGACAGGTCGGATGAGCAGTTCTTC.

The V and J genes are TRBV6-2 or TRBV6-3 and TRBJ2-1; the D is unclear. Germline-derived CDR1 and CDR2 are MNHEY and SVGEGT. Deletions cut 5 bases from V and 0 bases from J, with 20 bases between. The CDR3 extends over 18 amino acids. The CDR3 spells CASSGRRVWWGSYNEQFF. The CDR3, as DNA: TGTGCCAGCAGTGGCCGCCGGGTGTGGTGGGGCTCCTACAATGAGCAGTTCTTC.

This clonotype was detected ten times or more. This chain uses TRBV20-1 with TRBJ1-2; D remains unclear. V was clipped by 3 bases and J by 8 bases, with 10 bases between them. This CDR3 spans 11 amino acids. From germline, CDR1 is DFQATT and CDR2 SNEGSKA (reference sequence). The CDR3 bases are TGCAGTGCTAGTGGGCCGGTCGGCTACACCTTC. It codes for CSASGPVGYTF.

This clonotype was seen repeatedly, ten times or more. The rearrangement uses TRBV6-4 and TRBJ1-1; D gene unclear. CDR3 length: 13 amino acids. Germline assignment: CDR1 MRHNA and CDR2 SNTAGT. The V end lost 4 bases, the J end lost 4 bases, and 10 bases lay between the germline ends. The CDR3 region is CASSALLGTEAFF. The CDR3 bases are TGTGCCAGCAGTGCTCTCCTTGGCACTGAAGCTTTCTTT.

This clonotype came up a few times. The chain uses TRBV16 and TRBJ2-7, with D perhaps TRBD1 (6 bases). Trimming stripped 2 bases from V and 6 bases from J, with 11 bases between. Germline values: CDR1 KGHSY, CDR2 FQNENV. This CDR3 is built from 13 residues. The CDR3 is CASSQLQGIEQYF. The CDR3 DNA reads TGTGCCAGCAGCCAACTGCAGGGGATCGAGCAGTACTTC.

This clonotype showed up just a few times. The chain carries TRBV7-8 and TRBJ1-2; D unclear. Trimming took 2 bases from V and 0 from J, leaving 10 bases between them. This CDR3 has 15 amino acids. Germline assignment: CDR1 SGHVS and CDR2 FQNEAQ. Written as DNA, the CDR3 is TGTGCCAGCAGCTTACGTCTCCCTCCTAACTATGGCTACACCTTC. Translated, it gives CASSLRLPPNYGYTF.